The clone carrying this T cell receptor (beta chain) was seen only a few times. The antigen remains unidentified. From germline, CDR1 is MNHEY and CDR2 SMNVEV (reference sequence). The CDR3 totals 13 residues. This entry is derived from a study of cytomegalovirus exposure and HLA in healthy donors. Study outcomes and limitations: Highly shared variants forming one cluster were likely a sequencing artifact.

The donors (healthy individuals) were bone marrow donors. Sampled while nominally healthy, donors likely had unrecorded immune exposures. The PCR ran on 60 Vbeta and 13 Jbeta primers. Profiling relied on immunoSEQ multiplex PCR, and the TCRdb table lists in-frame clones only, not all of them. Of 100,000 or so clones in the sample, roughly 58% were seen once. The V gene is TRBV27, the J gene TRBJ2-5; TRBD1 aligns across 7 bases. Gene TRBJ2-7 matches the end of the DNA better, so the J call may be wrong. Sequenced: PBMCs. This TCR came from a woman in her twenties or thirties in good health and CMV-seropositive. The CDR3 nucleotides read TGTGCCAGCAGTTTGAGGGGGCTCTACGAGCAGTACTTC. This codes for CASSLRGLYEQYF.